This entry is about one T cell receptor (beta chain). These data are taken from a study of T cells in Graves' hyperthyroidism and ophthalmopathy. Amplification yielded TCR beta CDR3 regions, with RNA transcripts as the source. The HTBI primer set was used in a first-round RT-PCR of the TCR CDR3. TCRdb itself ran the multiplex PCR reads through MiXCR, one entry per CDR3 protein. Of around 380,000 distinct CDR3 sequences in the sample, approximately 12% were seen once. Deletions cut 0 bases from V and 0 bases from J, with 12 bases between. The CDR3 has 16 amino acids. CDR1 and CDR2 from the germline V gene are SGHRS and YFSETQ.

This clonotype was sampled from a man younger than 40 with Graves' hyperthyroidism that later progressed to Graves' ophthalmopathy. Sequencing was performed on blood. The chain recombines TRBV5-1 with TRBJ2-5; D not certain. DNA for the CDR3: TGCGCCAGCAGCTTGGAAGGCGCGGAGTACCAAGAGACCCAGTACTTC. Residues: CASSLEGAEYQETQYF.